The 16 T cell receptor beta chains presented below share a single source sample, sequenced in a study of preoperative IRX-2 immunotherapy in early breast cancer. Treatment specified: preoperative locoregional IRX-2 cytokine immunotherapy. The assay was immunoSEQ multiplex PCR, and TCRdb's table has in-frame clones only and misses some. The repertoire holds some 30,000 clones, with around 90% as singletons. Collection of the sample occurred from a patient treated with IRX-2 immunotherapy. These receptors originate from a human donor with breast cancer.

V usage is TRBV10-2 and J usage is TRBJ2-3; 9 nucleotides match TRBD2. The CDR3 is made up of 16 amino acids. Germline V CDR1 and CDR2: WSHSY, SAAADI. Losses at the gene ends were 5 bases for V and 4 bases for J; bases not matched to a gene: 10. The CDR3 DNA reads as TGCGCCAGCAGTAAAAACGTAGCGGGGGTGCCAGATACGCAGTATTTT. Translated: CASSKNVAGVPDTQYF.

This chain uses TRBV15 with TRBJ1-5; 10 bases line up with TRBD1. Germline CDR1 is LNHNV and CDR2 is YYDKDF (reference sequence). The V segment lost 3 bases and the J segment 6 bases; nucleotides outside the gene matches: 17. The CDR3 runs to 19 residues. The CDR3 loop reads CATSSDRGLTRDSGQPQHF. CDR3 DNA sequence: TGTGCCACCAGCAGCGACAGGGGGCTGACGCGGGATTCAGGTCAGCCCCAGCATTTT.

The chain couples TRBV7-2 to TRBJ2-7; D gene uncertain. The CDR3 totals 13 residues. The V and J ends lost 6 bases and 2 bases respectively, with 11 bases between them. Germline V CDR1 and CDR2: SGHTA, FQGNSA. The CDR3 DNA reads TGTGCCAGCAGACAAATCGTCCCCTACGAGCAGTACTTC. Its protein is CASRQIVPYEQYF. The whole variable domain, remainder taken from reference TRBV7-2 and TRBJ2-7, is GAGVSQSPSNKVTEKGKDVELRCDPISGHTALYWYRQSLGQGLEFLIYFQGNSAPDKSGLPSDRFSAERTGGSVSTLTIQRTQQEDSAVYLCASRQIVPYEQYFGPGTRLTVT.

As DNA, the CDR3 is TGTGCCAGCAGCTTAGTTGTCGCTACTGAAGCTTTCTTT. As protein: CASSLVVATEAFF. This chain connects TRBV11-2 to TRBJ1-1; D is undetermined. Trimming removed 1 base from V and 5 bases from J, with 8 bases in between. Germline-derived CDR1 and CDR2 are SGHAT and FQNNGV. CDR3 length: 13 residues.

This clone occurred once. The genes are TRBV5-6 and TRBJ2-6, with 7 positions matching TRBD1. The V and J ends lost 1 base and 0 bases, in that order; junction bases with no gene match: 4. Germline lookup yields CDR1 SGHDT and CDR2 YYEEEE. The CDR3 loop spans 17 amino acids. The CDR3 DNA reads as TGTGCCAGCAGCTTGCTGGGACAGTTCTCTGGGGCCAACGTCCTGACTTTC. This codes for CASSLLGQFSGANVLTF.

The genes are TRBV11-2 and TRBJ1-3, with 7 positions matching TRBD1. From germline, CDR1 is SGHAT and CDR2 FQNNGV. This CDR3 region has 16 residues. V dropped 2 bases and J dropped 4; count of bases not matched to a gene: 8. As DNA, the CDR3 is TGTGCCAGCAGCTTAAATAGGGGGCTGCGAGGAAACACCATATATTTT. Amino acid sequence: CASSLNRGLRGNTIYF.

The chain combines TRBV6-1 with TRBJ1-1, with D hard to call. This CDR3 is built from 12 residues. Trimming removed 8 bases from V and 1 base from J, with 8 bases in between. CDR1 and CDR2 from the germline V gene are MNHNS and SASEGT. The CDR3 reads CASWAGNTEAFF. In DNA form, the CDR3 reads TGTGCCAGCTGGGCAGGGAACACTGAAGCTTTCTTT.

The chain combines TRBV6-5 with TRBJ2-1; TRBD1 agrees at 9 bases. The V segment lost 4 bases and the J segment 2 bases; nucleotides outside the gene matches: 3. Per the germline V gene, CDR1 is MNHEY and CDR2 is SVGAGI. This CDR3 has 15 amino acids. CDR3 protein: CASSLDRGTYNEQFF. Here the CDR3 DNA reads TGTGCCAGCAGTTTGGACAGGGGCACCTACAATGAGCAGTTCTTC.

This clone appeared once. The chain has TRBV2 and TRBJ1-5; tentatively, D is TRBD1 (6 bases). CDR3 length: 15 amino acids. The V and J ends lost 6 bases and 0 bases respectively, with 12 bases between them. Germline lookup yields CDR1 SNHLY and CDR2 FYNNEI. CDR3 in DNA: TGTGCCAGCAGCGCCGGGACAATTAGCAATCAGCCCCAGCATTTT. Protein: CASSAGTISNQPQHF.

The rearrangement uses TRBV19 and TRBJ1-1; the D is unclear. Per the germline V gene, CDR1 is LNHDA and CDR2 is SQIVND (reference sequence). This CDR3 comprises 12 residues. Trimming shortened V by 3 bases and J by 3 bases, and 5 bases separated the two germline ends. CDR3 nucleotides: TGTGCCAGTAGTATGGCGGACACTGAAGCTTTCTTT. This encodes CASSMADTEAFF.

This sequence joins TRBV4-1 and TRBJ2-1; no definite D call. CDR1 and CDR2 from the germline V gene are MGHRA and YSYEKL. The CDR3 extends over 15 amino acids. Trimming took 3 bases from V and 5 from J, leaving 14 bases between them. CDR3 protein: CASSQATTVNNEQFF. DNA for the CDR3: TGCGCCAGCAGCCAGGCAACGACGGTGAACAATGAGCAGTTCTTC.

CDR3 protein: CASSETGGYGYTF. In DNA, the CDR3 is TGTGCCAGCAGCGAGACAGGGGGCTATGGCTACACCTTC. The chain carries TRBV2 and TRBJ1-2, with 9 bases matching TRBD1. This CDR3 has 13 residues. V lost 6 bases, J lost 4 bases, and 3 bases stayed unmatched. CDR1 and CDR2 from the germline V gene are SNHLY and FYNNEI.

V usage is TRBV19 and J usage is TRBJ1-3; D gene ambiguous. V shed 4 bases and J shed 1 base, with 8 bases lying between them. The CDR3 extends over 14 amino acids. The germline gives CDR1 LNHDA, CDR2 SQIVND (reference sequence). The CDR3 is CASSKEESGNTIYF. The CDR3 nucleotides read TGTGCCAGTAGTAAAGAAGAATCTGGAAACACCATATATTTT.

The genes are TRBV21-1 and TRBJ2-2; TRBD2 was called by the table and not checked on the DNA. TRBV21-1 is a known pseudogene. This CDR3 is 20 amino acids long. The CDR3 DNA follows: TGTGCCAGCAGCAAAGGGCCTCAGTCTACTAGCGGGAAAGAGCACGGGGAGCTGTTTTTT. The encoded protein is CASSKGPQSTSGKEHGELFF.

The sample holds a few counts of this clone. The CDR3 loop is CASSLAAGGGFEQFF. In nucleotides, the CDR3 is TGTGCCAGCAGCTTAGCTGCCGGGGGAGGGTTTGAGCAGTTCTTC. The genes are TRBV7-6 and TRBJ2-1; 7 bases map to TRBD2. CDR3 length: 15 amino acids. From germline, CDR1 is SGHVS and CDR2 FNYEAQ. Losses at the gene ends were 0 bases for V and 9 bases for J; bases not matched to a gene: 8.

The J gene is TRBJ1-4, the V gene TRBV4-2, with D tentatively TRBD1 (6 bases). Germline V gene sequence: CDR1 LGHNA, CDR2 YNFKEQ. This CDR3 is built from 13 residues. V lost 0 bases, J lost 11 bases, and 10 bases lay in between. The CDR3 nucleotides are TGTGCCAGCAGCCAAGATTTAACAGGGAAACTGTTTTTT. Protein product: CASSQDLTGKLFF.